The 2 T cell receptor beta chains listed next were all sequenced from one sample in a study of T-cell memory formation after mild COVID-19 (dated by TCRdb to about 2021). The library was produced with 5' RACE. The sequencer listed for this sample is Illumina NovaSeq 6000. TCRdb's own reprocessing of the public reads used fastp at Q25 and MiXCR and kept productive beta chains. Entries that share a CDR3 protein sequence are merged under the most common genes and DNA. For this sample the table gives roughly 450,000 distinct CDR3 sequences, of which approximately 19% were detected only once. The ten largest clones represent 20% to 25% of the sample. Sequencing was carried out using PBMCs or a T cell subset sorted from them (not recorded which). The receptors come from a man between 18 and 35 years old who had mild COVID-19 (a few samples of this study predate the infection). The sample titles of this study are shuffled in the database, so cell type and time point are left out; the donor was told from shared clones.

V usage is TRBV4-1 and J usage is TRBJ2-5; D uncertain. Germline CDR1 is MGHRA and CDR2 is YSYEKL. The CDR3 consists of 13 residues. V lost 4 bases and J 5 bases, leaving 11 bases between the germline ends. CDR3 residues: CASSPPRPETQYF. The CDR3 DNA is TGCGCCAGCAGCCCCCCCCGACCGGAGACCCAGTACTTC.

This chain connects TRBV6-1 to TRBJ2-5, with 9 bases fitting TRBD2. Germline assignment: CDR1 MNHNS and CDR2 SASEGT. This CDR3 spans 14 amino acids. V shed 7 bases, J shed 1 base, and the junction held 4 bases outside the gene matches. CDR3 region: CASTGGGAQETQYF. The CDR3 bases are TGTGCCAGCACTGGCGGGGGGGCCCAAGAGACCCAGTACTTC.